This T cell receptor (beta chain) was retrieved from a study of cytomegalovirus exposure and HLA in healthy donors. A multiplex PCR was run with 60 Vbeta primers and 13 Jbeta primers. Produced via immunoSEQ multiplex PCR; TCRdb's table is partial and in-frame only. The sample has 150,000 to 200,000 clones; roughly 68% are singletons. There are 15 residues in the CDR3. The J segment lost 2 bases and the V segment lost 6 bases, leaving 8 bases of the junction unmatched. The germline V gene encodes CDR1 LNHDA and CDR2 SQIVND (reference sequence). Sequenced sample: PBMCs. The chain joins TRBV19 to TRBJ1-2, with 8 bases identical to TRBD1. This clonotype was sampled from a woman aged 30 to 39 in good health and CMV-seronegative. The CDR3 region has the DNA TGTGCCAGTAGGACAGGGGCCGCCGGAAACTATGGCTACACCTTC. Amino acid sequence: CASRTGAAGNYGYTF.